The 11 T cell receptor beta chains below all came from one sample that was sequenced in a study of blood T cell repertoires in COVID-19. The assay was immunoSEQ multiplex PCR, and TCRdb's table has in-frame clones only and misses some. Here the sample spans 250,000 to 350,000 clones, roughly 83% being singletons. The sequenced material came from peripheral blood. Receptors were obtained from a human donor with COVID-19, enrolled during active disease. The donor label of this sample is uncertain.

This clone was picked up a small number of times. This chain joins TRBV3-1 (or the pseudogene TRBV3-2) and TRBJ2-7; 11 bases fit TRBD2. This CDR3 has 15 residues. Germline CDR1 is LGHDT and CDR2 is YNNKEL (reference sequence). Trimming removed 1 base from V and 7 bases from J; junction bases left unmatched: 6. Here the CDR3 reads CASSQVLAGAREQYF. The CDR3 DNA sequence: TGTGCCAGCAGCCAAGTACTAGCGGGAGCTCGAGAGCAGTACTTC.

This clone was observed a single time. This sequence joins TRBV5-4 and TRBJ1-2, with D possibly TRBD1 on 6 matching bases. V was pared by 0 bases and J by 4 bases, with 13 bases between. CDR1 is SGHNT, CDR2 YYREEE, per germline (reference sequence). This CDR3 contains 15 residues. In nucleotides, the CDR3 is TGTGCCAGCAGCTTGGCTCCGGACAGACCCTATGGCTACACCTTC. Encoded protein: CASSLAPDRPYGYTF.

This clone was seen a few times. The V and J genes are TRBV9 and TRBJ2-1; TRBD2 matches 11 bases. CDR3 length: 16 residues. Germline V gene lookup returns CDR1 SGDLS and CDR2 YYNGEE. The V and J ends lost 4 bases and 6 bases, in that order; junction bases with no gene match: 9. The CDR3 bases are TGTGCCAGCAGCATCCTGACTAGCGGGATCTTCAATGAGCAGTTCTTC. Translation gives CASSILTSGIFNEQFF.

The chain is built from TRBV27 and TRBJ2-1; possibly TRBD2 for D (6 bases). Deletions cut 3 bases from V and 2 bases from J, with 14 bases between. Per germline, CDR1 MNHEY and CDR2 SMNVEV (reference sequence). This CDR3 comprises 16 residues. The CDR3 region has the DNA TGTGCCAGCAGTTTGGGGCCGGCGGGACCCTACAATGAGCAGTTCTTC. It encodes CASSLGPAGPYNEQFF.

The chain carries TRBV5-1 and TRBJ2-5; the match to TRBD2 covers 9 bases. Germline V gene lookup returns CDR1 SGHRS and CDR2 YFSETQ. This CDR3 comprises 15 residues. The ends lost 0 bases at V and 3 bases at J; junction bases unmatched: 3. The CDR3 DNA sequence: TGCGCCAGCAGCTTGGTGTTAGCGGGAGAAGAGACCCAGTACTTC. This encodes CASSLVLAGEETQYF.

For the CDR3, the DNA is TGTGCCAGCAGTTTATTGGGGGGAGCCCTCAGGGATGAGCAGTTCTTC. Translated: CASSLLGGALRDEQFF. This chain links TRBV28 with TRBJ2-1; TRBD2 is a possible D gene (6 bases). This CDR3 contains 16 residues. Germline CDR1 MDHEN, CDR2 SYDVKM. V gave up 1 base and J gave up 8 bases, with 18 bases separating them.

The chain uses TRBV30 and TRBJ1-6, with D perhaps TRBD1 (6 bases). This CDR3 has 15 amino acids. Trimming removed 4 bases from V and 4 bases from J, with 14 bases in between. The germline V gene encodes CDR1 GTSNPN and CDR2 SVGIG (reference sequence). The chain's CDR3 is CAWMETGRYNSPLHF. CDR3 nucleotide sequence: TGTGCCTGGATGGAGACAGGACGATATAATTCACCCCTCCACTTT.

This sequence joins TRBV9 and TRBJ2-3, with 7 bases lining up with TRBD2. CDR1 and CDR2 from the germline V gene are SGDLS and YYNGEE. This CDR3 comprises 16 residues. V gave up 0 bases and J gave up 1 base; unmatched junction bases: 5. CDR3 loop: CASSVAVGGRTDTQYF. In DNA form, the CDR3 reads TGTGCCAGCAGCGTAGCGGTGGGAGGGCGCACAGATACGCAGTATTTT.

The rearrangement links TRBV18 to TRBJ1-2; no firm D call. CDR3 length: 16 amino acids. V lost 0 bases and J lost 5, with 16 bases in between. Germline V gives CDR1 KGHSH, CDR2 LQKENI. CDR3 loop: CASSPPINPGVYGYTF. The CDR3 DNA is TGTGCCAGCTCACCACCAATAAACCCCGGGGTATATGGCTACACCTTC.

This chain connects TRBV7-2 to TRBJ1-3; D not certain. V was shortened by 5 bases and J by 0 bases, with 20 bases between the two germline ends. Germline lookup yields CDR1 SGHTA and CDR2 FQGNSA. This CDR3 spans 18 amino acids. Here the CDR3 reads CASSPQGDVRASGNTIYF. CDR3 coding DNA: TGTGCCAGCAGCCCCCAAGGCGATGTGAGGGCCTCTGGAAACACCATATATTTT.

The chain recombines TRBV28 with TRBJ1-2; D may be TRBD1 (5 bases). Trimming took off 7 bases at V and 2 bases at J, with 11 bases between the two ends. Germline V CDR1 and CDR2: MDHEN, SYDVKM. The CDR3 totals 13 residues. The CDR3 nucleotides read TGTGCCAGCACTACGGGGGGAAACTATGGCTACACCTTC. It specifies CASTTGGNYGYTF.